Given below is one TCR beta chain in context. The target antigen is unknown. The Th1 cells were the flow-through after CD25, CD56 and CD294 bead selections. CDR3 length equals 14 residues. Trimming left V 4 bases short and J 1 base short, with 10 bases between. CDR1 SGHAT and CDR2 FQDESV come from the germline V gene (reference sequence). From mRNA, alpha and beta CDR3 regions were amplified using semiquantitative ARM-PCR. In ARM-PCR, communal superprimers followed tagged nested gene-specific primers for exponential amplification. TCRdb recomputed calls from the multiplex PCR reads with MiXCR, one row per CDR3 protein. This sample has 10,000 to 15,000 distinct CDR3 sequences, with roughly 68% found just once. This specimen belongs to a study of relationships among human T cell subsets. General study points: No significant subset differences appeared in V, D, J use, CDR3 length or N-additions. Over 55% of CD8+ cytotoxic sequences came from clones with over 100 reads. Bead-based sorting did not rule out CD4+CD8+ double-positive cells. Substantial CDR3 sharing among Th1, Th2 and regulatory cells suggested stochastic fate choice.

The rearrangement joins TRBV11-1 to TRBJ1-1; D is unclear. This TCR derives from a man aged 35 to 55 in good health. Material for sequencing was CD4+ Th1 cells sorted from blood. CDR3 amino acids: CASSYARANTEAFF. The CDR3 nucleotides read TGTGCCAGCAGCTATGCTCGGGCGAACACTGAAGCTTTCTTT.